A selection of T cell receptor beta chains follows, all from one sample in a study of radiotherapy plus CTLA-4 blockade in lung cancer. Libraries were prepared by immunoSEQ multiplex PCR; TCRdb keeps only in-frame clonotypes and omits some of them. The sample carries some 50,000 clones, approximately 84% recorded once. This specimen consisted of peripheral blood, obtained from a patient treated with radiotherapy plus ipilimumab. These receptors were collected from a human donor with non-small cell lung cancer whose response to radiotherapy plus ipilimumab could not be evaluated. The CDR3 runs from the conserved cysteine through the conserved F or W. D genes are given only for firm matches. The size of a clone is reported for some rows only, either as once, few or many, or as a class for expanded clones.

CDR3 | DNA | J | D | size | V
CASSPLRGTEAFF | TGTGCCAGCTCACCACTCCGGGGGACTGAAGCTTTCTTT | TRBJ1-1 | - | few | TRBV18
CASSLGHRGYEQYF | TGTGCCAGCAGCTTGGGCCACAGGGGCTACGAGCAGTACTTC | TRBJ2-7 | TRBD1 | once | TRBV7-2
CASSGPGTVSGNTIYF | TGTGCCAGCAGTGGACCGGGGACAGTCTCTGGAAACACCATATATTTT | TRBJ1-3 | TRBD1 | few | TRBV6-1
CASSKTGQNNQPQHF | TGTGCCAGCTCAAAAACGGGACAGAATAATCAGCCCCAGCATTTT | TRBJ1-5 | TRBD1 | - | TRBV18
CASSLARGDEKLFF | TGTGCCAGCAGCTTAGCCCGGGGGGATGAAAAACTGTTTTTT | TRBJ1-4 | - | - | TRBV7-9
CASSLGQGSGTEAFF | TGCGCCAGCAGCTTAGGACAGGGATCGGGGACTGAAGCTTTCTTT | TRBJ1-1 | TRBD1 | - | TRBV5-1
CASSRRQGAETQYF | TGTGCCAGTAGTAGGCGCCAAGGAGCCGAGACCCAGTACTTC | TRBJ2-5 | - | - | TRBV19
CASSLTQASEAFF | TGTGCCAGCAGTTTGACACAGGCTAGTGAAGCTTTCTTT | TRBJ1-1 | - | - | TRBV6-1
CASSLWRAINEKLFF | TGCGCCAGCAGCCTCTGGCGGGCCATTAATGAAAAACTGTTTTTT | TRBJ1-4 | - | - | TRBV4-3
CASRGPGQTNTEAFF | TGTGCCAGCAGGGGCCCGGGACAGACGAACACTGAAGCTTTCTTT | TRBJ1-1 | TRBD1 | - | TRBV6-1
CASSPGLNTDTQYF | TGTGCCAGCAGCCCAGGACTGAACACAGATACGCAGTATTTT | TRBJ2-3 | - | - | TRBV7-2
CASSVVGRGNNEQFF | TGTGCCAGCAGCGTAGTTGGGCGGGGAAATAATGAGCAGTTCTTC | TRBJ2-1 | - | once | TRBV9
CASSLTGGAGNIQYF | TGTGCCAGCAGTTTGACAGGGGGCGCGGGAAACATTCAGTACTTC | TRBJ2-4 | TRBD1 | - | TRBV11-3
CASSLGTLAGNPYEQYF | TGTGCCAGTAGTTTGGGGACACTAGCGGGGAATCCCTACGAGCAGTACTTC | TRBJ2-7 | TRBD2 | - | TRBV19
CASSPGTGNYEQYF | TGTGCCAGCAGCCCTGGGACAGGGAATTACGAGCAGTACTTC | TRBJ2-7 | TRBD1 | once | TRBV11-3
CASSFPTLNTQYF | TGTGCCAGCAGTTTCCCGACTCTCAATACGCAGTATTTT | TRBJ2-3 | - | - | TRBV28
CASGQGMADTQYF | TGCGCCAGCGGGCAGGGAATGGCAGATACGCAGTATTTT | TRBJ2-3 | - | - | TRBV5-1
CATARGDEQYF | TGTGCCACCGCCCGGGGAGACGAGCAGTACTTC | TRBJ2-7 | - | - | TRBV25-1
CAIALAGDADTQYF | TGTGCCATAGCACTAGCGGGAGATGCAGATACGCAGTATTTT | TRBJ2-3 | TRBD2 | - | TRBV10-3
CASRDRYEQYF | TGTGCCAGCCGGGACAGGTACGAGCAGTACTTC | TRBJ2-7 | TRBD1 | - | TRBV27